Shown below are 5 T cell receptor beta chains from a single sample sequenced in a study of human T cells and chemical hapten exposure. Via MiXCR, TCRdb re-called the RACE reads, giving one row per CDR3 protein. Of 75,000 to 80,000 distinct CDR3 sequences listed, approximately 8.6% were seen once; the top ten hold about 1.7%. As for time point: healthy volunteer bleed at 6 weeks. Sequencing started from total RNA isolated from unfractionated whole blood. The material sequenced was whole blood. Receptor source: a female donor in good health. Some clones in this sample may be carry-over from other donors' samples.

This clonotype has at least ten counts. DNA for the CDR3: TGTGCCAGCAGTTGGTTGGGGGCCGAGAACACTGAAGCTTTCTTT. It specifies CASSWLGAENTEAFF. V and J are TRBV12-3 or TRBV12-4 and TRBJ1-1; D may be TRBD1 (6 bases). The CDR3 consists of 15 residues. Trimming removed 4 bases from V and 1 base from J, with 13 bases in between.

In its sample, this clonotype was seen many times. This rearrangement joins TRBV7-2 to TRBJ1-1; weak D call: TRBD1 (5 bases). The CDR3 runs to 17 residues. CDR1 and CDR2 (germline): SGHTA, FQGNSA. V shed 3 bases and J shed 4 bases, with 21 bases lying between them. CDR3 DNA sequence: TGTGCCAGCAGCTTCGCTGGGGGTGGCTCCCCGCTCACTGAAGCTTTCTTT. Translated: CASSFAGGGSPLTEAFF. Supplemented by reference TRBV7-2 and TRBJ1-1, the full variable domain reads GAGVSQSPSNKVTEKGKDVELRCDPISGHTALYWYRQSLGQGLEFLIYFQGNSAPDKSGLPSDRFSAERTGGSVSTLTIQRTQQEDSAVYLCASSFAGGGSPLTEAFFGQGTRLTVV.

This clonotype showed up just a few times. This CDR3 reads CSARTGVNTEAFF. CDR3 in DNA: TGCAGCGCTAGGACAGGGGTGAACACTGAAGCTTTCTTT. The J gene is TRBJ1-1, the V gene TRBV29-1; 9 bases are a match to TRBD1. V dropped 7 bases and J dropped 0; count of bases not matched to a gene: 3. The CDR3 contains 13 residues. CDR1 is SQVTM and CDR2 is ANQGSEA in the germline V gene. The entire variable domain, with the rest obtained from reference TRBV29-1 and TRBJ1-1, is as follows: SAVISQKPSRDICQRGTSLTIQCQVDSQVTMMFWYRQQPGQSLTLIATANQGSEATYESGFVIDKFPISRPNLTFSTLTVSNMSPEDSSIYLCSARTGVNTEAFFGQGTRLTVV.

Many counts were recorded for this clonotype. V and J are TRBV20-1 and TRBJ2-7; 11 bases line up with TRBD1. The V gene end was trimmed by 5 bases and the J gene end by 3 bases; junction bases not matched to a gene: 3. The CDR3 runs to 13 residues. Germline-derived CDR1 and CDR2 are DFQATT and SNEGSKA (reference sequence). CDR3 in amino acids: CSAPGTGGYEQYF. The CDR3 bases are TGCAGTGCTCCCGGGACAGGGGGCTACGAGCAGTACTTC.

This clonotype was seen at least ten times. CDR3: CASTAVRSGTGNTIYF. CDR3 DNA sequence: TGTGCCAGCACCGCAGTGAGGTCGGGCACTGGAAACACCATATATTTT. J is TRBJ1-3 and V is TRBV12-3 or TRBV12-4; D is uncertain. V lost 7 bases and J lost 2, with 18 bases in between. This CDR3 is built from 16 residues.